This TCR beta chain is drawn from a study of cytomegalovirus exposure and HLA in healthy donors. Study conclusions and caveats: Reportedly, diagnosis of cytomegalovirus status by the classifier showed high specificity and sensitivity. Testing in vitro showed three CMV-associated chains specific for CMV antigens.

Trimming removed 1 base from V and 4 bases from J; junction bases left unmatched: 6. The CDR3 extends over 15 amino acids. Looked up from germline, CDR1 is MNHEY and CDR2 is SVGAGI. This table comes from immunoSEQ multiplex PCR, and its TCRdb copy is limited to in-frame clones, with some not included. The sample records around 300,000 clones, about 86% being singletons. This clone has a handful of counts. Its antigen remains unidentified. The TCR comes from a woman aged 18-29 years in good health and CMV-seronegative. The V gene is TRBV6-5, the J gene TRBJ2-5; 7 nucleotides agree with TRBD1. Sequences were obtained from PBMCs. DNA of the CDR3: TGTGCCAGCAGTTACTGGTCAGGGGGTCGAGAGACCCAGTACTTC. Translated: CASSYWSGGRETQYF.